This T cell receptor (beta chain) was captured by sequencing in a study of blood T cell repertoires in COVID-19. CDR3 size: 15 residues. CDR1 is LNHDA and CDR2 is SQIVND in the germline V gene (reference sequence). The ends lost 9 bases at V and 1 base at J; junction bases unmatched: 8. The table came from immunoSEQ multiplex PCR; TCRdb's copy has only in-frame clones and leaves some out. The table lists 80,000 to 85,000 clones, about 90% of them singletons. V usage is TRBV19 and J usage is TRBJ2-1; 8 nucleotides align to TRBD2. Material for sequencing was peripheral blood. The source of this sequence is a woman older than 75 with acute or convalescent COVID-19. The CDR3 sequence is CASRLSGGSYNEQFF. The CDR3 nucleotides are TGTGCCAGCCGTCTAAGCGGGGGTTCCTACAATGAGCAGTTCTTC. The full variable domain, completed using reference TRBV19 and TRBJ2-1, is DGGITQSPKYLFRKEGQNVTLSCEQNLNHDAMYWYRQDPGQGLRLIYYSQIVNDFQKGDIAEGYSVSREKKESFPLTVTSAQKNPTAFYLCASRLSGGSYNEQFFGPGTRLTVL.